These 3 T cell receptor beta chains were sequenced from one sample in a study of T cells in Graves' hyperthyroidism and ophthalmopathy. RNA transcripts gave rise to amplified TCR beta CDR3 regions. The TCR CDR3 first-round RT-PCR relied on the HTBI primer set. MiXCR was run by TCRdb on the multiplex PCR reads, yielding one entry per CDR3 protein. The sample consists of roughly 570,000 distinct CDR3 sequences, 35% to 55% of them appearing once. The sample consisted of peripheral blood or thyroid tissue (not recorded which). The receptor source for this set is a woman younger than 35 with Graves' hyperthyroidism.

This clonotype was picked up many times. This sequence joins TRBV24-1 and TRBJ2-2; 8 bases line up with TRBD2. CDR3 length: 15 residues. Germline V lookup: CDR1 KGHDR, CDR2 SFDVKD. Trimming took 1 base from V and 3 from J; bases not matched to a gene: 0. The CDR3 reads CATSDLAGDTGELFF. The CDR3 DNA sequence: TGTGCCACCAGTGATTTAGCGGGAGACACCGGGGAGCTGTTTTTT.

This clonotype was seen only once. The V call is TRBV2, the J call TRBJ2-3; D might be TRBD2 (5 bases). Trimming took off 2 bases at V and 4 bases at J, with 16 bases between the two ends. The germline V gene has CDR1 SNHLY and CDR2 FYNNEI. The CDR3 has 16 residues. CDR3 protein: CASSERLEGPADTQYF. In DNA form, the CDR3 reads TGTGCCAGCAGTGAACGGCTAGAGGGTCCCGCAGATACGCAGTATTTT.

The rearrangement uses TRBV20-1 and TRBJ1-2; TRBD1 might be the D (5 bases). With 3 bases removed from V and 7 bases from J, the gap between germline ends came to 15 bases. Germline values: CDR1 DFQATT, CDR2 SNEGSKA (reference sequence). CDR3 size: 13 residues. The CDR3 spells CSARTSGTGGYTF. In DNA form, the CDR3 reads TGCAGTGCTAGGACTAGCGGCACAGGTGGCTACACCTTC.